The T cell receptor beta chain under discussion was sequenced for a study of T cell responses to AZD1222 COVID-19 vaccine (dated by TCRdb to the early 2020s). Some background on the complete study: A total of over 230 trial participants underwent TCR sequencing, of whom about 210 had received two doses of AZD1222 and 26 had received two doses of the MenACWY control vaccine. Enrollment into the trials was organized by age into subgroups of 18-55, 56-69 and 70-plus years, and those subgroups contained approximately 150, 30 and 60 TCR-sequenced participants, respectively. Summary of the overall study and its limitations: Because no day 14 peak-response samples were available, the repertoires could be characterized only after the peak T cell response. Vaccine-associated CD4 TCRs spanned the whole spike protein, with dominant responses in regions 160-218 and 743-854. The 56-69-year group was small, and its depth increase did not reach significance, likely because of low power. A significant rise in spike-specific TCR breadth and depth was observed after two AZD1222 doses relative to day 0 and relative to MenACWY recipients. Conclusions about previously exposed vaccinees were limited because only six AZD1222 recipients were SARS-CoV-2 seropositive at baseline. Reportedly, close to half of the unique spike-specific TCRs recognized epitopes lying outside the regions that are mutated in the B.1.351 and B.1.1.7 variants. Most participants were white British and females outnumbered males, and the authors suggested that clonal diversity may have been underestimated.

The CDR3 regions of human TCRbeta chains were analyzed by immunosequencing. On the authors' methods: Repertoire TCRs were checked for matches against a reference library of SARS-CoV-2-specific TCRs that had been generated using the MIRA antigen-specificity platform. Breadth was defined as the fraction of unique TCRs that were SARS-CoV-2-associated. Depth was defined as the fraction of total T cells that were SARS-CoV-2-associated. Each spike-specific TCR was assigned to its reactive spike region and to a CD4 or CD8 class using the MIRA data. Log10-transformed breadth and depth values were compared by one-way ANOVA with Sidak's multiple comparisons tests. TCRdb stores this immuneACCESS table with in-frame sequences only. Part of the clones is absent; in the studies checked, under half of the shortfall reflects unresolved V genes, and no reason is known for the rest. The V and J calls and clone size were taken over from that table, and D and trimming were inferred from the DNA. This sample is represented by tens of thousands of clones; 80% to 90% of them were singletons. The ten biggest clones cover under 3.5% of the sample.

The V end gives up 10 bases and the J end 6 bases, leaving 4 bases in the junction not matched to a gene. The cysteine opens and the phenylalanine closes a CDR3 of 13 amino acids. The only DNA kept is the CDR3, 39 bases in frame from the first base. The CDR1 and CDR2 encoded by the germline V gene are MNHEY and SVGAGI. About this clone: Its binding antigen is unknown. Base-call qualities are not available, and no considerably larger clone is one nucleotide away.

Reading the label with the study, this specimen's time point is: about 28 days (+/-7) after the second vaccine dose. AZD1222 recipients whose second dose came at about 4 weeks and those whose second dose came at about 12 weeks were combined into one group, since spike-specific TCR depth and breadth did not differ between the two schedules. Samples from vaccinated people were obtained from the UK trials COV001 and COV002, which included a single-blind randomized controlled phase 2/3 trial of AZD1222 (ChAdOx1 nCoV-19) in healthy adults. For TCRbeta chain sequencing, PBMC samples were collected from trial participants at day 0 and at day 28 after the second dose.

The material sequenced was peripheral blood, taken 28 days after the second AZD1222 dose. This clonotype was sampled from an adult who received the AZD1222 COVID-19 vaccine. The V and J segments used are TRBV6-5 and TRBJ1-5, with 12 bases matching TRBD1. Here is the DNA: TGTGCCACCCGGGGACAGGGGGCTCAGCCCCAGCATTTT. Translated, it reads CATRGQGAQPQHF.